Listed below are T cell receptor beta chains from one sample, sequenced in a study of human T cells and chemical hapten exposure. A single record per CDR3 protein comes from TCRdb applying MiXCR to the RACE reads. The data contain about 68,000 distinct CDR3 sequences, 9.5% to 12% of them singletons. Here the sequenced sample was whole blood, taken in connection with sensitization to the hapten diphenylcyclopropenone (DPC). Receptors were obtained from a woman between 45 and 60 years old with alopecia areata. Some clones in this sample may be carry-over from other donors' samples. The CDR3 runs from the conserved cysteine through the conserved F or W. D genes are given only for firm matches. Some rows mark clone size as missing; the rest say once, few, many or name a class of expanded clone.

D,length,J,size,V,DNA,CDR3
.,13,TRBJ1-6,many,TRBV20-1,TGCAGTGTCAGGCGGGGAGAACGTTCACCCCTCCACTTT,CSVRRGERSPLHF
TRBD1,14,TRBJ2-7,many,TRBV28,TGTGCCAGCAGTCTCCGGGACAGGGTAAACGAGCAGTACTTC,CASSLRDRVNEQYF
.,13,TRBJ2-2,many,TRBV27,TGTGCCAGCAGTTCCTTGAACACCGGGGAGCTGTTTTTT,CASSSLNTGELFF
TRBD1,16,TRBJ1-4,.,TRBV15,TGTGCCACCAGCAGAGATCGCAGGGGGTCTAATGAAAAACTGTTTTTT,CATSRDRRGSNEKLFF
TRBD2,14,TRBJ2-1,many,TRBV7-2,TGTGCCAGCAGCTTAGATTCTAGCGGGGGTGTCCAGTTCTTC,CASSLDSSGGVQFF
.,15,TRBJ1-1,many,TRBV6-6,TGTGCCAGCAGCCGTAAGGGGACGGCGAACACTGAAGCTTTCTTT,CASSRKGTANTEAFF
.,13,TRBJ1-1,few,TRBV2,TGTGCCAGCAGAGTACACCCGAACACTGAAGCTTTCTTT,CASRVHPNTEAFF
.,16,TRBJ2-2,.,TRBV7-2,TGTGCCAGCAGCCCAAGAGCTAGCTTGAACACCGGGGAGCTGTTTTTT,CASSPRASLNTGELFF
TRBD1,15,TRBJ2-1,many,TRBV7-3,TGTGCCAGCAGCTTCCAGGGACAGGGGAGGGGTGAGCAGTTCTTC,CASSFQGQGRGEQFF
.,13,TRBJ2-7,many,TRBV27,TGTGCCAGCAGTTTAGGAGGGAGCCTCGGGCAGTACTTC,CASSLGGSLGQYF
TRBD1,14,TRBJ2-5,.,TRBV20-1,TGCAGTGCTAGAGATCTGACAGGGGGGGAGACCCAGTACTTC,CSARDLTGGETQYF
TRBD2,16,TRBJ2-1,few,TRBV5-1,TGCGCCAGCAGCTCTACTAGCGGGAGACCCTACAATGAGCAGTTCTTC,CASSSTSGRPYNEQFF
TRBD1,14,TRBJ1-3,.,TRBV5-5,TGTGCCAGCAGCGGGCCGGGACAGGTGCACACCATATATTTT,CASSGPGQVHTIYF
.,18,TRBJ1-2,many,TRBV14,TGTGCCAGCAGCCAAGATCGGAACAGGAGGTTGACTAACTATGGCTACACCTTC,CASSQDRNRRLTNYGYTF
.,13,TRBJ1-5,many,TRBV30,TGTGCCTGGAGTAAGACCAGAGATCAGCCCCAGCATTTT,CAWSKTRDQPQHF
.,13,TRBJ2-7,many,TRBV2,TGTGCCAGCAGTGTGAAATTTTCCTACGAGCAGTACTTC,CASSVKFSYEQYF
.,13,TRBJ1-4,.,TRBV5-1,TGCGCCAGCAGCTTGAGCTCTGAAGAAAAACTGTTTTTT,CASSLSSEEKLFF
TRBD1,15,TRBJ2-3,.,TRBV7-7,TGTGCTAGCAGCTCTGGGACAGGACGATCAGATACGCAGTATTTT,CASSSGTGRSDTQYF
.,15,TRBJ1-1,once,TRBV20-1,TGCAGTGCTAGAGATCGGCGGGTAATGAACACTGAAGCTTTCTTT,CSARDRRVMNTEAFF
.,12,TRBJ2-7,.,TRBV6-5,TGTGCCAGCAGGGCCTCAGACTACGAGCAGTACTTC,CASRASDYEQYF
.,14,TRBJ1-1,.,TRBV4-3,TGCGCCAGCAGCCTTTCATCCCTGAACACTGAAGCTTTCTTT,CASSLSSLNTEAFF
TRBD1,15,TRBJ1-2,many,TRBV6-2/TRBV6-3,TGTGCCAGCAGTTACGGTGGGACAGGGTACTATGGCTACACCTTC,CASSYGGTGYYGYTF
TRBD2,14,TRBJ2-7,few,TRBV7-6,TGTGCCAGCAGCTTAGAAGCGGGAGTCGGGGAGCAGTACTTC,CASSLEAGVGEQYF
.,17,TRBJ1-1,many,TRBV18,TGTGCCAGCTCACTTCGAGTAGCTGGGAGCTGGGGCACTGAAGCTTTCTTT,CASSLRVAGSWGTEAFF
TRBD1,15,TRBJ2-7,few,TRBV7-2,TGTGCCAGCAGCTTAAGCCGGGACAGCTCCTACGAGCAGTACTTC,CASSLSRDSSYEQYF
TRBD2,15,TRBJ2-7,many,TRBV7-8,TGTGCCAGCAGCCACAATCGGATGGCGGGGGGCGAGCAGTACTTC,CASSHNRMAGGEQYF
.,12,TRBJ2-7,many,TRBV28,TGTGCCAGCAGTCCCACATCCTACGAGCAGTACTTC,CASSPTSYEQYF
.,16,TRBJ1-5,.,TRBV27,TGTGCCAGCAGTTTATCGGTGCAAGGACTTGTACAGCCCCAGCATTTT,CASSLSVQGLVQPQHF
.,14,TRBJ1-2,many,TRBV5-5,TGTGCCAGCAGCTTGGAATTTGTACAGAATGGCTACACCTTC,CASSLEFVQNGYTF
.,13,TRBJ2-7,few,TRBV7-6,TGTGCCAGCAGCTTAGACCCGTTGGACGAGCAGTACTTC,CASSLDPLDEQYF
TRBD2,16,TRBJ2-2,.,TRBV6-6,TGTGCCAGCAGTTACGGCGCGGGAGGTGGTCCCGGGGAGCTGTTTTTT,CASSYGAGGGPGELFF
.,14,TRBJ2-5,many,TRBV7-9,TGTGCCAGCAGCTTAGGCACAGGGAGAGAGACCCAGTACTTC,CASSLGTGRETQYF
.,18,TRBJ1-3,many,TRBV7-2,TGTGCCAGCAGCTTAGAGCAACCCCGAAGGCAATCTGGAAACACCATATATTTT,CASSLEQPRRQSGNTIYF
.,15,TRBJ2-1,many,TRBV7-9,TGTGCCAGCAGCTTCGTCAGGGGGGGCTACAATGAGCAGTTCTTC,CASSFVRGGYNEQFF
.,14,TRBJ2-1,few,TRBV7-3,TGTGCCAGCAGCTCTACTGGCGGGACGAATGAGCAGTTCTTC,CASSSTGGTNEQFF
.,14,TRBJ1-5,many,TRBV6-1,TGTGCCAGCAGCCTAAGGGGGGGCAATCAGCCCCAGCATTTT,CASSLRGGNQPQHF
TRBD1,13,TRBJ1-4,.,TRBV7-9,TGTGCCAGCAGCTTCGACAGGGACGAAAAACTGTTTTTT,CASSFDRDEKLFF
TRBD2,17,TRBJ2-5,few,TRBV24-1,TGTGCCACCAGTGATCGGATGGCTAGCGGGTACCAAGAGACCCAGTACTTC,CATSDRMASGYQETQYF
TRBD2,19,TRBJ2-1,many,TRBV19,TGTGCCAGTAGCAAACTAGGGACTAGCGGGAGACAGGGGCCCAATGAGCAGTTCTTC,CASSKLGTSGRQGPNEQFF
TRBD1,13,TRBJ2-1,many,TRBV7-6,TGTGCCAGCAGCCAGGGACAGGGGACTGAGCAGTTCTTC,CASSQGQGTEQFF
TRBD2,15,TRBJ2-3,many,TRBV9,TGTGCCAGCAGCACCTCTAGCGGGACTACAGATACGCAGTATTTT,CASSTSSGTTDTQYF
TRBD1,16,TRBJ1-2,many,TRBV20-1,TGCAGTGCTAGCTCCGGGACAGGGGCGGGTAACTATGGCTACACCTTC,CSASSGTGAGNYGYTF
TRBD1,15,TRBJ1-1,many,TRBV7-9,TGTGCCAGCAGCAAGGGACAGGGGTCGAACACTGAAGCTTTCTTT,CASSKGQGSNTEAFF
TRBD2,15,TRBJ2-3,many,TRBV18,TGTGCCAGCTCAATAAGCGGGACTAGCACAGATACGCAGTATTTT,CASSISGTSTDTQYF
.,16,TRBJ2-3,many,TRBV28,TGTGCCAGCAGTTTAGGGTTTCGACAGTCAGCAGATACGCAGTATTTT,CASSLGFRQSADTQYF
.,18,TRBJ2-1,few,TRBV6-5,TGTGCCAGCAGTTATTCCTTCTGGAACAGGGTATTGGACAATGAGCAGTTCTTC,CASSYSFWNRVLDNEQFF
.,14,TRBJ2-3,many,TRBV3-1,TGTGCCAGCAGCCATTCAGGGAGTAGCGATACGCAGTATTTT,CASSHSGSSDTQYF
.,16,TRBJ2-3,many,TRBV6-6,TGTGCCAGCAGTTACTCTGAACACTATATAACAGATACGCAGTATTTT,CASSYSEHYITDTQYF
.,16,TRBJ2-1,many,TRBV27,TGTGCCAGCCTCCCTAGAGGAGGGAACGCCTACAATGAGCAGTTCTTC,CASLPRGGNAYNEQFF
.,12,TRBJ1-1,many,TRBV29-1,TGCAGCGTGTCTGACACTTACACTGAAGCTTTCTTT,CSVSDTYTEAFF
TRBD2,15,TRBJ2-1,few,TRBV24-1,TGTGCCACCAGTGACCCCAGCGGGGGATACAATGAGCAGTTCTTC,CATSDPSGGYNEQFF
.,13,TRBJ2-1,.,TRBV29-1,TGCAGCGGGGGATGGGACCTGAACAATGAGCAGTTCTTC,CSGGWDLNNEQFF